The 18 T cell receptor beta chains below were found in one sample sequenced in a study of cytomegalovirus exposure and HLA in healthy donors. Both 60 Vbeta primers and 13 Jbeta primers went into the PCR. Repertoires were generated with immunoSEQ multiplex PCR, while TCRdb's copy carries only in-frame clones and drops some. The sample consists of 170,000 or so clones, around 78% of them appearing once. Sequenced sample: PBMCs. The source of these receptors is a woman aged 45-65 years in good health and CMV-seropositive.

CDR3 residues: CASSYPRGNTGELFF. CDR3 nucleotide sequence: TGTGCCAGCAGTTACCCTAGAGGGAACACCGGGGAGCTGTTTTTT. V is TRBV6-6 and J is TRBJ2-2; no definite D call. The length of the CDR3 is 15 residues. V was clipped by 2 bases and J by 1 base, with 8 bases between them. Germline assignment: CDR1 MNHNY and CDR2 SVGAGI (reference sequence).

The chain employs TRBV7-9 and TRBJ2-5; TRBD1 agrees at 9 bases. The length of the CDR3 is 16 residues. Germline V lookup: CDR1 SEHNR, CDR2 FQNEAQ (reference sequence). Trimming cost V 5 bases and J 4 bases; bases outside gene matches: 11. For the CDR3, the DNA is TGTGCCAGCAGCCAAGCCGGGACAGGGTGGGGAGAGACCCAGTACTTC. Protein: CASSQAGTGWGETQYF.

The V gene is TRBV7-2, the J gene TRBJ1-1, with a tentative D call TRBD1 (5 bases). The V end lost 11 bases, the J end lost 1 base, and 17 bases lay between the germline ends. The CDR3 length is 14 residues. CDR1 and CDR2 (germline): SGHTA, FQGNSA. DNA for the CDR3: TGTGCCTCCAGGCGGGGCAGCCCGAACACTGAAGCTTTCTTT. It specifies CASRRGSPNTEAFF.

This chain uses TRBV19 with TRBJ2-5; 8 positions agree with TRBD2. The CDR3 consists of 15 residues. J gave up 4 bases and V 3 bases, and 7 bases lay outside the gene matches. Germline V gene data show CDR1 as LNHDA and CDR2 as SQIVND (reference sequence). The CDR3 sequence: CASSMGTSGIETQYF. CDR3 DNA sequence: TGTGCCAGTAGTATGGGGACTAGTGGGATAGAGACCCAGTACTTC. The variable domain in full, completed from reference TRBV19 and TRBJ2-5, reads DGGITQSPKYLFRKEGQNVTLSCEQNLNHDAMYWYRQDPGQGLRLIYYSQIVNDFQKGDIAEGYSVSREKKESFPLTVTSAQKNPTAFYLCASSMGTSGIETQYFGPGTRLLVL.

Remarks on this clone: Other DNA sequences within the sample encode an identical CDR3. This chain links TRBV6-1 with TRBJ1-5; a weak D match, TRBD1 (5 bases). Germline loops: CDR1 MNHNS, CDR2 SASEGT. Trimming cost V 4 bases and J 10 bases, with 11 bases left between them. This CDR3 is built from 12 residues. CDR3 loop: CASSAFTGPQHF. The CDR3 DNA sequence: TGTGCCAGCAGTGCATTTACAGGTCCCCAGCATTTT.

CDR3 sequence: CASSPLAGGAIGGELFF. The CDR3 nucleotides read TGCGCCAGCAGCCCCTTGGCCGGGGGGGCCATAGGCGGGGAGCTGTTTTTT. The rearrangement joins TRBV5-1 to TRBJ2-2; TRBD2 matches at 8 bases. V was pared by 4 bases and J by 7 bases, with 15 bases of the junction left unmatched. The germline gives CDR1 SGHRS, CDR2 YFSETQ. There are 17 residues in the CDR3.

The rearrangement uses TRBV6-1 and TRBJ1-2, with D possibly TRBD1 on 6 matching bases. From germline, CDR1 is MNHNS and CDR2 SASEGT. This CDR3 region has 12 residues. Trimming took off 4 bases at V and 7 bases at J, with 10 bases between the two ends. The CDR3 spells CASSANRAGYTF. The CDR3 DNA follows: TGTGCCAGCAGTGCCAACAGGGCTGGCTACACCTTC.

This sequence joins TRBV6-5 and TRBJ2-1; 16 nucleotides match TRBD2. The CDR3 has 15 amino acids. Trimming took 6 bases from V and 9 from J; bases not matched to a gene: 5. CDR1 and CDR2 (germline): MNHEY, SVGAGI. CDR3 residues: CASSLGLAGGGEQFF. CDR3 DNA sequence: TGTGCCAGCAGCTTGGGACTAGCGGGGGGGGGTGAGCAGTTCTTC.

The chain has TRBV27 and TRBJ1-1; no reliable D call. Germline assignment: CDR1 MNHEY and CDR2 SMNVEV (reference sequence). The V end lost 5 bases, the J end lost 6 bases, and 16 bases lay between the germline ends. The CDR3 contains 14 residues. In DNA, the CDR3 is TGTGCCAGCAGTACCTCTGCAGTCCCACCTGAAGCTTTCTTT. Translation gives CASSTSAVPPEAFF.

This CDR3 reads CAWTLVREQFF. The CDR3 DNA reads as TGTGCCTGGACCCTAGTTCGGGAGCAGTTCTTC. V usage is TRBV30 and J usage is TRBJ2-1; D not resolved. Germline CDR1 reads GTSNPN; CDR2 reads SVGIG (reference sequence). The CDR3 extends over 11 amino acids. V dropped 4 bases and J dropped 10 bases, with 11 bases sitting between them.

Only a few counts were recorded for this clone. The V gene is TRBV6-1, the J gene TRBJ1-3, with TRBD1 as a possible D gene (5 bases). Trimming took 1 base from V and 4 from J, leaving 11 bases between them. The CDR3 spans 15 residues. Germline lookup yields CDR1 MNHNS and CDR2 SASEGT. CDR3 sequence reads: CASSEEDAGGNTIYF. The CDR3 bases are TGTGCCAGCAGTGAAGAGGACGCAGGGGGAAACACCATATATTTT.

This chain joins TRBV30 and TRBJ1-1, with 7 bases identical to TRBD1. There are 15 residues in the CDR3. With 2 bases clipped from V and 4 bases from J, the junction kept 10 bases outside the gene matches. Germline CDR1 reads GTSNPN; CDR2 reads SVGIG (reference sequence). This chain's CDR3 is CAWSTGQVGATEAFF. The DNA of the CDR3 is TGTGCCTGGAGTACAGGACAGGTCGGAGCCACTGAAGCTTTCTTT. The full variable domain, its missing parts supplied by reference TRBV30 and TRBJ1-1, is SQTIHQWPATLVQPVGSPLSLECTVEGTSNPNLYWYRQAAGRGLQLLFYSVGIGQISSEVPQNLSASRPQDRQFILSSKKLLLSDSGFYLCAWSTGQVGATEAFFGQGTRLTVV.

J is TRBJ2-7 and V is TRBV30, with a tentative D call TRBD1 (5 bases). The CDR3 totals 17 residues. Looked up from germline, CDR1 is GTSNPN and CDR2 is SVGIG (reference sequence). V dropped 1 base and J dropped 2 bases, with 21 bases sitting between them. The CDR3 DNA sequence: TGTGCCTGGAGTGACCCCGGCATAATGACAGTCCCCTACGAGCAGTACTTC. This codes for CAWSDPGIMTVPYEQYF.

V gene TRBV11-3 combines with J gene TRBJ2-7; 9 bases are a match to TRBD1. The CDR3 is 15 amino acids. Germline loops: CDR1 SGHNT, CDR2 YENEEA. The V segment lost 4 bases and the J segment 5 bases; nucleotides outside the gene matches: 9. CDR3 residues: CASSSGQGGVNEQYF. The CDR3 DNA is TGTGCCAGCAGCTCGGGACAGGGTGGAGTCAACGAGCAGTACTTC.

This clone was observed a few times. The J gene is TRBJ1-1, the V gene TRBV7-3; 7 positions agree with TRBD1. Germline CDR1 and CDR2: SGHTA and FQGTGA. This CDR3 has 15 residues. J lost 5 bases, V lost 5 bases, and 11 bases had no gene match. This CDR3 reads CASSIDRALGTEAFF. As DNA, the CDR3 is TGTGCCAGCAGCATCGACAGGGCCCTGGGGACTGAAGCTTTCTTT.

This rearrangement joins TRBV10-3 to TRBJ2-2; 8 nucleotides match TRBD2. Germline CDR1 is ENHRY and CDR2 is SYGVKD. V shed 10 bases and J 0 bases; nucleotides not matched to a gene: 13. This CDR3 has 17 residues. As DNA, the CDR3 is TGTGCCACCAAGGGCGGCGGGGGGAACGCGAACACCGGGGAGCTGTTTTTT. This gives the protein CATKGGGGNANTGELFF.

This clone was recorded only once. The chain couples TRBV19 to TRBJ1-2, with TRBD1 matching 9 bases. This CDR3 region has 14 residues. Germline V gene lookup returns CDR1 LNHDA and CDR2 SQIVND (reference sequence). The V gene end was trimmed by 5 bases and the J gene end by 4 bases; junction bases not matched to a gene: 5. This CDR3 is CASSSGQGPYGYTF. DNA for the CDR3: TGTGCCAGTAGTTCGGGACAGGGACCCTATGGCTACACCTTC.

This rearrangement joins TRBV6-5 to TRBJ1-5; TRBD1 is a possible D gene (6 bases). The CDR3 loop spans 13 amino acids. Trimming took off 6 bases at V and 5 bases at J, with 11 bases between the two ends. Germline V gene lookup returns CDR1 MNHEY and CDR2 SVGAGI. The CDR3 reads CASSPYRDQPQHF. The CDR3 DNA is TGTGCCAGCAGCCCATACAGGGATCAGCCCCAGCATTTT.